Described below is a single T cell receptor (beta chain) sequence and its context. This specimen comes from a study of blood T cell repertoires in COVID-19. Study information: The United States, Italy and Spain supplied acute and convalescent COVID-19 samples.

CDR1 is LNHDA and CDR2 is SQIVND in the germline V gene (reference sequence). The V and J ends lost 10 bases and 6 bases, in that order; junction bases with no gene match: 6. The CDR3 runs 12 residues. The data were produced by immunoSEQ multiplex PCR, yet TCRdb's version contains in-frame clones alone and is incomplete. The table has fewer than 350,000 clones, roughly 90% seen once; the top ten hold 6.5% to 8%. This rearrangement joins TRBV19 to TRBJ1-2; 9 positions match TRBD1. This clonotype was sampled from a woman aged 30 to 39 with COVID-19, enrolled during active disease. The sample consisted of peripheral blood. The CDR3 spells CATTQGAHGYTF. The CDR3 region has the DNA TGTGCCACCACACAGGGGGCTCATGGCTACACCTTC.